This TCR beta chain appears in the sequencing data of a study of T cells after yellow fever vaccination. Study summary: Libraries from low-cell-number fractions were prepared with the SMART-Seq v4 Ultra Low Input RNA kit.

The sample holds many counts of this clonotype. Making TCR cDNA involved 5'RACE template switching, which added UMIs and a universal primer site. TCRdb recomputed calls from the 5' RACE reads with MiXCR, one row per CDR3 protein. The table includes around 320,000 distinct CDR3 sequences, 3.5% to 4.5% detected once. This receptor was taken from a man between 18 and 35 years old who received the YFV17D yellow fever vaccine. The specimen was PBMCs, collected 15 days after the yellow fever booster vaccination.

In DNA, the CDR3 is TGCAGCCGCCGTCGGGGCGACACCATATATTTT. This gives the protein CSRRRGDTIYF. The chain joins TRBV20-1 to TRBJ1-3, with D perhaps TRBD1 (5 bases). CDR1 is DFQATT, CDR2 SNEGSKA, per germline (reference sequence). The CDR3 consists of 11 residues.